These 19 T cell receptor beta chains were all obtained from the same sample, sequenced in a study of blood T cell repertoires in COVID-19. Only in-frame clones appear in the TCRdb table, and some are missing; sequencing was by immunoSEQ multiplex PCR. In the table there are fewer than 200,000 clones, 88% of which are singletons. Source material: PBMCs or T cells enriched from blood (not recorded which). These receptor sequences come from a young woman who had recovered from COVID-19.

The gene calls are TRBV9 and TRBJ2-7, with D perhaps matching TRBD1 (6 bases). There are 15 residues in the CDR3. Germline V gene lookup returns CDR1 SGDLS and CDR2 YYNGEE. The V gene lost 4 bases and the J gene lost 5 bases, with 19 bases spanning the gap. CDR3 sequence: CASSTRGLPSDEQYF. Written as DNA, the CDR3 is TGTGCCAGCAGCACCAGGGGTCTTCCGAGCGACGAGCAGTACTTC.

Regarding this clone: This sample also contains other DNA sequences that code for the same CDR3. The chain joins TRBV7-9 to TRBJ2-5; D gene ambiguous. Germline V lookup: CDR1 SEHNR, CDR2 FQNEAQ (reference sequence). Trimming took 0 bases from V and 4 from J, leaving 3 bases between them. CDR3 length: 12 amino acids. The DNA for the CDR3 is TGTGCCAGCAGCTTAGCCGGAGAGACCCAGTACTTC. This codes for CASSLAGETQYF.

In this sample, this clone turned up a few times. The chain employs TRBV5-1 and TRBJ1-2; a possible D gene is TRBD1 (5 bases). Germline CDR1 and CDR2: SGHRS and YFSETQ. Between the trimmed V and J ends, which lost 0 bases and 2 bases, there was a span of 8 bases. This CDR3 is built from 14 residues. The CDR3 DNA reads TGCGCCAGCAGCTTGGGGGGCGAGAACTATGGCTACACCTTC. This sequence encodes CASSLGGENYGYTF.

The rearrangement uses TRBV30 and TRBJ1-6; no clear D. Looked up from germline, CDR1 is GTSNPN and CDR2 is SVGIG (reference sequence). CDR3 length equals 17 residues. The ends were cut back, 0 bases at V and 0 bases at J, with 12 bases in the middle. The CDR3, as DNA: TGTGCCTGGAGTGTTACAGCAATTAGCTCCTATAATTCACCCCTCCACTTT. Translation: CAWSVTAISSYNSPLHF.

V and J are TRBV28 and TRBJ1-2; D ambiguous. This CDR3 has 14 amino acids. Germline values: CDR1 MDHEN, CDR2 SYDVKM. The germline V and J ends were trimmed by 6 bases and 0 bases, with 11 bases remaining between them. This CDR3 is CASRRAGANYGYTF. The CDR3 DNA sequence: TGTGCCAGCAGAAGGGCCGGGGCTAACTATGGCTACACCTTC.

This clone was observed a single time. The rearrangement uses TRBV19 and TRBJ1-6; D is unresolved. Trimming removed 4 bases from V and 2 bases from J, with 15 bases in between. The CDR3 length is 17 residues. The V gene's germline CDR1 is LNHDA and CDR2 SQIVND (reference sequence). The CDR3 protein is CASSTRLQTAYNSPLHF. The CDR3 DNA reads TGTGCCAGTAGTACAAGACTTCAGACGGCCTATAATTCACCCCTCCACTTT.

The CDR3 sequence is CASSFRGLNYGYTF. The CDR3 DNA is TGTGCCAGCAGTTTCAGGGGCCTGAACTATGGCTACACCTTC. The chain carries TRBV27 and TRBJ1-2; D may be TRBD1 (6 bases). Germline CDR1 MNHEY, CDR2 SMNVEV (reference sequence). CDR3 size: 14 residues. The V end was cut by 3 bases, the J end by 2 bases, with 10 bases between.

This clone was recorded only once. The rearrangement joins TRBV5-8 to TRBJ2-6; D perhaps matches TRBD1 (5 bases). Germline V gives CDR1 SGHTS, CDR2 YDEGEE. The CDR3 consists of 18 residues. The V end was cut by 9 bases, the J end by 2 bases, with 24 bases between. CDR3 DNA: TGTGCCACCCACCCTTCAGGGAAGGCGCACCCTGGGGCCAACGTCCTGACTTTC. Translating it yields CATHPSGKAHPGANVLTF.

This chain links TRBV7-3 with TRBJ2-1; D is possibly TRBD2 (6 bases). The CDR3 extends over 15 amino acids. V lost 1 base and J lost 6, with 13 bases in between. CDR1 and CDR2 (germline): SGHTA, FQGTGA. This CDR3 reads CASSLNGGPSNEQFF. The CDR3, as DNA: TGTGCCAGCAGCTTAAATGGAGGGCCGTCCAATGAGCAGTTCTTC.

This clone was recorded only once. The chain carries TRBV9 and TRBJ2-3; tentatively, D is TRBD1 (6 bases). V shed 2 bases and J shed 7 bases, with 20 bases lying between them. CDR1 and CDR2 from the germline V gene are SGDLS and YYNGEE. The CDR3 runs 16 residues. CDR3 sequence (DNA): TGTGCCAGCAGCGTCGGGTCGCAGGGGTACCATAATACGCAGTATTTT. Encoded protein: CASSVGSQGYHNTQYF.

This rearrangement joins TRBV5-1 to TRBJ2-5; D possibly corresponds to TRBD2 (6 bases). The CDR3 is 15 amino acids. V was trimmed by 4 bases and J by 1 base, leaving 14 bases between them. Looked up from germline, CDR1 is SGHRS and CDR2 is YFSETQ. The CDR3 loop is CASSVAGGLQETQYF. The CDR3 DNA follows: TGCGCCAGCAGCGTCGCCGGGGGTCTCCAAGAGACCCAGTACTTC.

The chain combines TRBV28 with TRBJ2-7; 7 bases align to TRBD1. The junction had 9 bases not matched to a gene; V was cut back by 5 bases and J by 5 bases. The CDR3 spans 14 residues. CDR1 and CDR2 (germline): MDHEN, SYDVKM. The CDR3 DNA sequence: TGTGCCAGCAGTCCCGTGCAGGGGGTCCACGAGCAGTACTTC. It is translated as CASSPVQGVHEQYF.

The V and J genes are TRBV24-1 and TRBJ2-3; D gene unclear. Germline V gene lookup returns CDR1 KGHDR and CDR2 SFDVKD. The CDR3 sequence is 14 residues long. V was clipped by 7 bases and J by 2 bases, with 12 bases between them. As DNA, the CDR3 is TGTGCCACCAGGGATGGCGGAATCACAGATACGCAGTATTTT. It is translated as CATRDGGITDTQYF.

J is TRBJ1-1 and V is TRBV12-3 or TRBV12-4; tentative D call: TRBD1 (5 bases). Trimming pared 5 bases from V and 5 bases from J, leaving 12 bases between. The CDR3 spans 13 residues. CDR3 DNA sequence: TGTGCCAGCAGTCAGCAGGGAGGGACTGAAGCTTTCTTT. It codes for CASSQQGGTEAFF.

This clone was observed a handful of times. The gene calls are TRBV5-4 and TRBJ2-2, with D perhaps matching TRBD1 (6 bases). The CDR3 covers 13 residues. The germline V gene has CDR1 SGHNT and CDR2 YYREEE (reference sequence). V lost 3 bases and J lost 4, with 7 bases in between. CDR3 nucleotide sequence: TGTGCCAGCAGCTGGGGGCTCACCGGGGAGCTGTTTTTT. This codes for CASSWGLTGELFF.

This rearrangement joins TRBV20-1 to TRBJ2-7, with D tentatively TRBD2 (6 bases). The CDR3 totals 11 residues. The ends were cut back, 3 bases at V and 5 bases at J, with 8 bases in the middle. Germline V gene lookup returns CDR1 DFQATT and CDR2 SNEGSKA (reference sequence). CDR3: CSAREGNEQYF. In DNA, the CDR3 is TGCAGTGCTAGGGAGGGGAACGAGCAGTACTTC.

The J gene is TRBJ2-1, the V gene TRBV10-3; the D gene is possibly TRBD2 (7 bases). CDR3 size: 13 residues. The V and J ends lost 6 bases and 8 bases respectively, with 14 bases between them. Germline CDR1 reads ENHRY; CDR2 reads SYGVKD. The CDR3: CAIRGGPGDEQFF. The CDR3 DNA reads TGTGCCATCAGGGGGGGGCCTGGCGATGAGCAGTTCTTC.

The gene calls are TRBV10-3 and TRBJ2-6, with a tentative D call TRBD2 (7 bases). This CDR3 spans 15 amino acids. CDR1 is ENHRY and CDR2 is SYGVKD in the germline V gene. CDR3 in DNA: TGTGGAGCTGCGGGGGCCAACTCTGGGGCCAACGTCCTGACTTTC. Its translation: CGAAGANSGANVLTF.

This clone was seen ten or more times. The V and J genes are TRBV5-1 and TRBJ1-2, with D tentatively TRBD1 (5 bases). The CDR3 consists of 14 residues. Looked up from germline, CDR1 is SGHRS and CDR2 is YFSETQ. Trimming removed 3 bases from V and 3 bases from J, with 12 bases in between. The CDR3 is CASSSAGGDYGYTF. DNA for the CDR3: TGCGCCAGCAGCTCAGCCGGAGGGGACTATGGCTACACCTTC.